Listed below are T cell receptor beta chains from one sample, sequenced in a study of T cells in Graves' hyperthyroidism and ophthalmopathy. TCRdb re-called the multiplex PCR reads with MiXCR, one entry per CDR3 protein. Of 94,000 or so distinct CDR3 sequences in the sample, approximately 56% were seen once. Sequencing was carried out using blood. The receptors shown here come from a woman aged 40 to 49 with Graves' hyperthyroidism. Both conserved end residues are part of each CDR3. The D gene is left open where the match is weak. A clone size is listed for some rows: how often the clone was seen (once, few, many), or a class if it is expanded.

>TRBJ2-2|TRBV10-3|many|.
TGTGCCATCAGCCGGGATGCCGGGGAGCTGTTTTTT
CAISRDAGELFF
>TRBJ1-2|TRBV7-9|many|.
TGTGCCAGCAGCTTATCCCAGGGCTGGGGTGGCTACACCTTC
CASSLSQGWGGYTF
>TRBJ2-7|TRBV7-2|few|TRBD2
TGTGCCAGCAGCCGCCCCGGCGGGTCTAGCGGGAGCTACGAGCAGTACTTC
CASSRPGGSSGSYEQYF
>TRBJ2-5|TRBV2|.|.
TGTGCCAGCAGTGAACAGGAGGGGACCCAGTACTTC
CASSEQEGTQYF
>TRBJ2-7|TRBV2|.|.
TGTGCCAGCAGTTTCCTTTCAGGCAGGGGATATCCCTACGAGCAGTACTTC
CASSFLSGRGYPYEQYF
>TRBJ1-5|TRBV5-1|many|TRBD1
TGCGCCAGCAGCTTAGGGACAGGGGGACAGCCCCAGCATTTT
CASSLGTGGQPQHF
>TRBJ1-5|TRBV7-8|.|.
TGTGCCAGCAGCGGACCAGGGGCACAGCCCCAGCATTTT
CASSGPGAQPQHF
>TRBJ2-1|TRBV29-1|.|TRBD2
TGCAGCGCCGGAAGCCTAGCGGGAGGGCGGTATGAGCAGTTCTTC
CSAGSLAGGRYEQFF
>TRBJ2-3|TRBV10-3|.|TRBD1
TGTGCCATCTCAGACCGGGACAGGGGGCTGAATACGCAGTATTTT
CAISDRDRGLNTQYF
>TRBJ1-1|TRBV6-1|.|.
TGTGCCAGTAAGACTCCCTACGAGGGATGGGACACTGAAGCTTTCTTT
CASKTPYEGWDTEAFF
>TRBJ1-1|TRBV7-2|many|.
TGTGCCAGTAAAAGAGCAGGGGCGCAGGCTGAAGCTTTCTTT
CASKRAGAQAEAFF
>TRBJ2-5|TRBV5-4|once|TRBD1
TGTGCCAGCAGCTCCGGGACAGGGACAGCTAGCGGGACCCAGTACTTC
CASSSGTGTASGTQYF
>TRBJ1-2|TRBV5-8|many|.
TGTGCCAGCAGCTCGGTGGGGGTTAACTATGGCTACACCTTC
CASSSVGVNYGYTF
>TRBJ1-4|TRBV20-1|many|TRBD1
TGCAGTGTAGCTACAGCAGGGGGTAGTGAAAAACTGTTTTTT
CSVATAGGSEKLFF
>TRBJ2-7|TRBV19|many|TRBD2
TGTGCCAGCTCGGGGCTAGCGGGAATCGAGCAGTACTTC
CASSGLAGIEQYF
>TRBJ1-1|TRBV29-1|many|TRBD1
TGCAGCGTTCAACAGGGGCAGTCTGAAGCTTTCTTT
CSVQQGQSEAFF
>TRBJ2-5|TRBV9|many|TRBD2
TGTGCCAGCAGCCCTCGGACTAGCGGGACCCAAGAGACCCAGTACTTC
CASSPRTSGTQETQYF
>TRBJ2-7|TRBV5-1|many|.
TGCGCCAGCAGCTTGGTGATGGGGGCGAAAGACTCCTACGAGCAGTACTTC
CASSLVMGAKDSYEQYF
>TRBJ2-7|TRBV7-4|.|TRBD2
TGTGCCAGCAGCCCCGGGACTAGCGGGTTTGCCTACGAGCAGTACTTC
CASSPGTSGFAYEQYF
>TRBJ2-6|TRBV9|once|TRBD1
TGTGCCAGCAGGGGGGACAGATCCTCTGGGGCCAACGTCCTGACTTTC
CASRGDRSSGANVLTF
>TRBJ1-5|TRBV6-6|.|.
TGTGCCAGCAGTAGTCCGAGGTTGGGGGGGACCAATCAGCCCCTGCATTTT
CASSSPRLGGTNQPLHF
>TRBJ2-3|TRBV5-4|many|.
TGTGCCAGCAGCTTGAGGGACGGCACAGATACGCAGTATTTT
CASSLRDGTDTQYF
>TRBJ1-2|TRBV29-1|.|.
TGCAGCGACGACAGTGGGGGGCTTGGCTATGGCTACACCTTC
CSDDSGGLGYGYTF
>TRBJ1-1|TRBV15|.|.
TGTGCCACCAGCAGAGGACGGAACACTGAAGCTTTCTTT
CATSRGRNTEAFF
>TRBJ1-5|TRBV19|.|TRBD1
TGTGCCAGTAGTAGAGCCGGGACAGGAGGCGGTCAGCCCCAGCATTTT
CASSRAGTGGGQPQHF
>TRBJ2-2|TRBV7-2|many|.
TGTGCCAGCAGCCTACATATGGGGGGCACCGGGGAGCTGTTTTTT
CASSLHMGGTGELFF
>TRBJ1-1|TRBV29-1|many|.
TGCAGCGTTGAAGGGGGACACGACTTTTTGGCTGAAGCTTTCTTT
CSVEGGHDFLAEAFF
>TRBJ1-1|TRBV5-6|.|.
TGTGCCAGCAGCTTGCACGTCACGAACACTGAAGCTTTCTTT
CASSLHVTNTEAFF
>TRBJ2-7|TRBV9|.|.
TGTGCCCCCAACCGGGGGCCCTACGAGCAGTACTTC
CAPNRGPYEQYF
>TRBJ1-1|TRBV9|many|.
TGTGCCAGCAGCCAAGGGTGGACTGAAGCTTTCTTT
CASSQGWTEAFF
>TRBJ2-3|TRBV15|many|TRBD2
TGTGCCACCAGCAGAGCAGGCGGGAGGATCTATACGCAGTATTTT
CATSRAGGRIYTQYF
>TRBJ1-2|TRBV7-2|.|TRBD1
TGTGCCAGCGCACAACCAGGGGGCGGGAACTATGGCTACACCTTC
CASAQPGGGNYGYTF
>TRBJ1-2|TRBV7-6|many|.
TGTGCCAGCAGCCGATCCGGGGGGGGCTATGGCTACACCTTC
CASSRSGGGYGYTF
>TRBJ1-5|TRBV15|.|.
TGTGCCACCAGCAGCCAAGTGAGTAGCAATCAGCCCCAGCATTTT
CATSSQVSSNQPQHF
>TRBJ2-7|TRBV20-1|many|TRBD1
TGCAGTGCTCAGGGACAGGGAGGGTCCGAGCAGTACTTC
CSAQGQGGSEQYF
>TRBJ1-1|TRBV29-1|many|.
TGCAGCGTTACCTATTGGGGGGGGACTGAAGCTTTCTTT
CSVTYWGGTEAFF
>TRBJ1-3|TRBV2|many|.
TGTGCCAGCAGTGGTGGCACGGACTCTGGAAACACCATATATTTT
CASSGGTDSGNTIYF
>TRBJ2-7|TRBV29-1|many|.
TGCAGCGTGAGGGATTACGAGCAGTACTTC
CSVRDYEQYF
>TRBJ1-2|TRBV7-3|.|.
TGTGCCAGCAGCTTCGTGGATGGCTACACCTTC
CASSFVDGYTF
>TRBJ1-1|TRBV10-3|.|TRBD1
TGTGCCATCAACAGACAGGGGGGTGACACTGAAGCTTTCTTT
CAINRQGGDTEAFF
>TRBJ1-1|TRBV19|.|TRBD1
TGTGCCAGTAGGACCGGGACAGAACACACTGAAGCTTTCTTT
CASRTGTEHTEAFF